The entry below describes one T cell receptor (beta chain). The germline V gene has CDR1 SGHTA and CDR2 FQGNSA. The V segment lost 2 bases and the J segment 8 bases; nucleotides outside the gene matches: 10. The CDR3 covers 16 residues. These data are taken from a study of blood T cell repertoires in COVID-19. About the research overall: Both acute and convalescent COVID-19 samples were obtained from the United States, Italy and Spain.

Authors' analysis steps: Estimates of nucleated cell counts were drawn from the amplification of reference gene primers. Using immunoSEQ multiplex PCR, the repertoire was profiled, and TCRdb retains in-frame clones only, with some absent. V and J calls and clone size come straight from that table; D and trimming were deduced from the DNA. Here the sample spans roughly 150,000 clones, roughly 78% being singletons. The V gene is TRBV7-2, the J gene TRBJ1-2; 11 bases match TRBD1. Sample: PBMCs or T cells enriched from blood (not recorded which). The sequence came from a woman between 70 and 85 years old in a cohort exposed to, infected with or recovered from COVID-19 (not recorded which). The CDR3 nucleotides read TGTGCCAGCAGCTTAAATTCAGGACAGGGGGCCGACGGCTACACCTTC. It translates to CASSLNSGQGADGYTF.